Listed below are T cell receptor beta chains from one sample, sequenced in a study of immune evolution from preneoplasia to lung adenocarcinoma. TCRdb keeps only in-frame clones here, not all; method: immunoSEQ multiplex PCR. The table shows about 4,700 clones, with roughly four fifths occurring only once. Sequencing was carried out using FFPE lung adenocarcinoma in situ tissue. These receptors originate from a person aged 70 to 85 with lung adenocarcinoma. CDR3s include the opening cysteine and the closing phenylalanine or tryptophan. Each record gives: V gene, J gene, D gene, CDR3 DNA, CDR3 protein. D genes are given only for firm matches.

TRBV10-2	TRBJ2-7	.	TGCGCCAGCACCGAGGACCCGTTTAACTCCTACGAGCAGTACTTC	CASTEDPFNSYEQYF